One and the same sample provided the 7 T cell receptor beta chains below, sequenced in a study of OX40 agonist ivuxolimab in advanced cancers. Assay used: immunoSEQ multiplex PCR; TCRdb lists only in-frame clones, some missing. The sample lists some 18,000 clones; around four fifths were seen once. Sequences were derived from CD4+ or CD8+ T cells sorted from blood, sampled in a trial of the OX40 agonist ivuxolimab. Every receptor here comes from an adult with an advanced solid tumor such as melanoma, head and neck, liver or kidney cancer.

This clone appeared a single time. The gene calls are TRBV6-6 and TRBJ2-2, with 9 bases that match TRBD2. V lost 6 bases to trimming and J lost 3 bases; unmatched junction nucleotides: 8. Germline assignment: CDR1 MNHNY and CDR2 SVGAGI (reference sequence). The CDR3 loop spans 16 amino acids. As DNA, the CDR3 is TGTGCCAGCAGGAGGCGGGAGGGGGTGGACACCGGGGAGCTGTTTTTT. Translation: CASRRREGVDTGELFF.

The table lists this clone with a few counts. The CDR3 sequence: CASSLNPGPGETQYF. The DNA for the CDR3 is TGCGCCAGCAGTTTAAACCCGGGACCTGGTGAGACCCAGTACTTC. The chain recombines TRBV10-2 with TRBJ2-5, with D possibly being TRBD1 or TRBD2 (5 bases each). V lost 5 bases, J lost 5 bases, and 18 bases lay in between. CDR1 is WSHSY, CDR2 SAAADI, per germline. The CDR3 loop spans 15 amino acids.

V and J are TRBV2 and TRBJ2-1; 8 bases match TRBD2. J was trimmed by 4 bases and V by 4 bases; bases with no gene match: 6. Per germline, CDR1 SNHLY and CDR2 FYNNEI. The CDR3 is 15 amino acids. Here the CDR3 DNA reads TGTGCCAGCAGTGTCGGGGGGGGAAGATACAATGAGCAGTTCTTC. Protein product: CASSVGGGRYNEQFF.

As DNA, the CDR3 is TGTGCCAGCTCACCTGAGACAGGGGGCAGATACGAGCAGTACTTC. Translating it yields CASSPETGGRYEQYF. The gene calls are TRBV18 and TRBJ2-5, with 10 bases lining up with TRBD1. Gene TRBJ2-7 matches the end of the DNA better, so the J call may be wrong. Germline V gene lookup returns CDR1 KGHSH and CDR2 LQKENI. The CDR3 sequence is 15 residues long.

This clone has just a few counts. The chain has TRBV7-5 and TRBJ1-3; the table's D call TRBD1 went unverified against the DNA. TRBV7-5 is a listed pseudogene. The CDR3 loop spans 16 amino acids. The DNA for the CDR3 is TGTGTCAGAAGCTCCGGGGGACAGAGCTCTGGAAACACCATATATTTT. Encoded protein: CVRSSGGQSSGNTIYF.

This chain joins TRBV6-1 and TRBJ1-5, with TRBD1 as a possible D gene (5 bases). Between the trimmed V and J ends, which lost 4 bases and 7 bases, there was a span of 14 bases. Germline V gene data show CDR1 as MNHNS and CDR2 as SASEGT. This CDR3 spans 14 amino acids. DNA for the CDR3: TGTGCCAGCAGTGTGGGAGGGGCAGGCCAGCCCCAGCATTTT. It encodes CASSVGGAGQPQHF.

The chain recombines TRBV5-1 with TRBJ1-2; D is perhaps TRBD1 (5 bases). Trimming shortened V by 3 bases and J by 4 bases, and 19 bases separated the two germline ends. The CDR3 covers 16 residues. Germline V gene lookup returns CDR1 SGHRS and CDR2 YFSETQ. CDR3 region: CASSSPGTQGIYGYTF. As DNA, the CDR3 is TGCGCCAGCAGCTCACCCGGGACCCAGGGCATCTATGGCTACACCTTC.